The next 32 T cell receptor beta chains were all read from a single sample in a study of blood T cell repertoires in COVID-19. The method was immunoSEQ multiplex PCR; TCRdb's version includes in-frame clones alone and lacks a portion of them. This table holds some 200,000 clones, 80% found once. The sample taken for sequencing was peripheral blood. These TCRs come from a woman in her 70s with acute or convalescent COVID-19.

The J gene is TRBJ2-5, the V gene TRBV5-4; 10 bases align to TRBD2. The V segment lost 0 bases and the J segment 12 bases; nucleotides outside the gene matches: 5. There are 13 residues in the CDR3. Germline V gene lookup returns CDR1 SGHNT and CDR2 YYREEE (reference sequence). The CDR3 sequence: CASSLASGGRKYF. The CDR3 coding sequence is TGTGCCAGCAGCTTGGCTAGCGGGGGCCGAAAGTACTTC.

The gene calls are TRBV19 and TRBJ2-3, with 7 bases that match TRBD2. Germline CDR1 is LNHDA and CDR2 is SQIVND (reference sequence). This CDR3 has 16 residues. The J segment lost 4 bases and the V segment lost 3 bases, leaving 10 bases of the junction unmatched. The CDR3 DNA reads as TGTGCCAGTAGTATGCCCCGGGGGGTCGGAGCAGATACGCAGTATTTT. This sequence encodes CASSMPRGVGADTQYF.

J is TRBJ1-6 and V is TRBV5-1; D is ambiguous. The germline V gene has CDR1 SGHRS and CDR2 YFSETQ. The V end lost 1 base, the J end lost 7 bases, and 6 bases lay between the germline ends. CDR3 length equals 13 residues. For the CDR3, the DNA is TGCGCCAGCAGCTTGAATTCGAATTCACCCCTCCACTTT. Translated, it gives CASSLNSNSPLHF.

This clone occurred once. The chain links TRBV5-1 to TRBJ1-2; D remains unclear. Germline-derived CDR1 and CDR2 are SGHRS and YFSETQ. CDR3 length equals 14 residues. The V end lost 9 bases, the J end lost 5 bases, and 20 bases lay between the germline ends. CDR3 loop: CATSPASSGYGYTF. The CDR3 DNA sequence: TGCGCCACATCACCAGCCTCCTCGGGGTATGGCTACACCTTC.

This chain connects TRBV7-3 to TRBJ2-3; 11 positions agree with TRBD1. Losses at the gene ends were 0 bases for V and 11 bases for J; bases not matched to a gene: 31. The CDR3 sequence is 23 residues long. Per germline, CDR1 SGHTA and CDR2 FQGTGA. This CDR3 is CASSLTVPRDRGADRGSHRWQYF. The DNA of the CDR3 is TGTGCCAGCAGCTTAACCGTCCCTCGGGACAGGGGGGCCGATAGGGGGTCCCACAGATGGCAGTATTTT. The full variable domain, rest sourced from reference TRBV7-3 and TRBJ2-3, is GAGVSQTPSNKVTEKGKYVELRCDPISGHTALYWYRQSLGQGPEFLIYFQGTGAADDSGLPNDRFFAVRPEGSVSTLKIQRTERGDSAVYLCASSLTVPRDRGADRGSHRWQYFGPGTRLTVL.

V usage is TRBV27 and J usage is TRBJ2-2, with TRBD2 identical over 8 bases. The CDR3 has 15 residues. In germline, CDR1 is MNHEY, CDR2 SMNVEV (reference sequence). The ends lost 3 bases at V and 5 bases at J; junction bases unmatched: 5. The CDR3 region has the DNA TGTGCCAGCAGTTTGAGGGCGGGAGGAACCGGGGAGCTGTTTTTT. This translates into CASSLRAGGTGELFF.

This rearrangement joins TRBV15 to TRBJ2-2, with D perhaps matching TRBD1 (6 bases). With 8 bases removed from V and 1 base from J, the gap between germline ends came to 11 bases. Germline CDR1 LNHNV, CDR2 YYDKDF (reference sequence). CDR3 length equals 14 residues. As DNA, the CDR3 is TGTGCCACCGCGACAGGAGAGAACACCGGGGAGCTGTTTTTT. Residues: CATATGENTGELFF.

The V and J genes are TRBV7-2 and TRBJ2-3; 15 bases align to TRBD2. The V segment lost 5 bases and the J segment 1 base; nucleotides outside the gene matches: 7. Germline values: CDR1 SGHTA, CDR2 FQGNSA. The CDR3 extends over 18 amino acids. As DNA, the CDR3 is TGTGCCAGCAGCCCCCGGACTAGCGGGAGGGGGGGCACAGATACGCAGTATTTT. It yields the protein CASSPRTSGRGGTDTQYF.

The rearrangement uses TRBV19 and TRBJ1-4, with D tentatively TRBD1 (5 bases). The CDR3 is made up of 14 amino acids. The V gene's germline CDR1 is LNHDA and CDR2 SQIVND (reference sequence). The V gene lost 3 bases and the J gene lost 7 bases, with 12 bases spanning the gap. The CDR3 region is CASSIEGLTEKLFF. In nucleotides, the CDR3 is TGTGCCAGTAGTATTGAGGGACTTACTGAAAAACTGTTTTTT.

V gene TRBV5-5 combines with J gene TRBJ2-4; tentatively, D is TRBD1 (7 bases). V gave up 0 bases and J gave up 7 bases, with 17 bases separating them. This CDR3 spans 16 amino acids. The germline V gene encodes CDR1 SGHKS and CDR2 YYEKEE (reference sequence). The CDR3: CASSLVRGALSNIQYF. DNA of the CDR3: TGTGCCAGCAGCTTGGTCAGGGGGGCCTTATCGAACATTCAGTACTTC.

The chain combines TRBV5-5 with TRBJ1-1; the D gene is possibly TRBD1 (6 bases). V was trimmed by 4 bases and J by 1 base, leaving 11 bases between them. This CDR3 spans 14 amino acids. From germline, CDR1 is SGHKS and CDR2 YYEKEE (reference sequence). DNA of the CDR3: TGTGCCAGCAGCCAACAGGGACAGAACACTGAAGCTTTCTTT. Its protein is CASSQQGQNTEAFF.

The genes are TRBV28 and TRBJ1-2; D not certain. The CDR3 sequence is 13 residues long. The ends were cut back, 2 bases at V and 3 bases at J, with 7 bases in the middle. Per germline, CDR1 MDHEN and CDR2 SYDVKM. The CDR3 DNA is TGTGCCAGCAGTTTACTCCAGGACTATGGCTACACCTTC. This translates into CASSLLQDYGYTF.

The genes are TRBV2 and TRBJ2-5, with 14 bases lining up with TRBD2. V gave up 3 bases and J gave up 3 bases; unmatched junction bases: 0. Germline V CDR1 and CDR2: SNHLY, FYNNEI. This CDR3 comprises 15 residues. CDR3 DNA: TGTGCCAGCAGTGAGGGACTAGCGGGAGAAGAGACCCAGTACTTC. Its translation: CASSEGLAGEETQYF.

V usage is TRBV30 and J usage is TRBJ2-2, with D maybe TRBD2 (6 bases). CDR1 is GTSNPN and CDR2 is SVGIG in the germline V gene (reference sequence). This CDR3 has 16 amino acids. Trimming took off 4 bases at V and 2 bases at J, with 17 bases between the two ends. CDR3 nucleotides: TGTGCCTGGAAAGGATCTCGGAGGGCCAACACCGGGGAGCTGTTTTTT. It encodes CAWKGSRRANTGELFF.

This sequence joins TRBV27 and TRBJ2-7; 8 bases are shared with TRBD1. Germline V gene lookup returns CDR1 MNHEY and CDR2 SMNVEV (reference sequence). This CDR3 is built from 13 residues. The V and J ends lost 8 bases and 2 bases, in that order; junction bases with no gene match: 5. The CDR3 loop reads CASGRQGPYEQYF. The DNA for the CDR3 is TGTGCCAGCGGGAGACAGGGGCCCTACGAGCAGTACTTC.

This clone was counted between two and nine times. The rearrangement uses TRBV7-8 and TRBJ2-7; 8 bases align to TRBD1. The J segment lost 6 bases and the V segment lost 5 bases, leaving 6 bases of the junction unmatched. The CDR3 consists of 13 residues. Germline CDR1 SGHVS, CDR2 FQNEAQ. The CDR3 DNA reads TGTGCCAGCAGCGGGCGAGGACAGGGCGAGCAGTACTTC. It is translated as CASSGRGQGEQYF.

The chain has TRBV9 and TRBJ1-5, with 12 bases identical to TRBD1. Per the germline V gene, CDR1 is SGDLS and CDR2 is YYNGEE. Trimming took 4 bases from V and 5 from J; bases not matched to a gene: 4. The CDR3 is 15 residues long. The CDR3 DNA is TGTGCCAGCAGCCAAGGGACAGGGGGCGATCAGCCCCAGCATTTT. This codes for CASSQGTGGDQPQHF.

This sequence joins TRBV24-1 and TRBJ2-3; 10 bases fit TRBD1. This CDR3 comprises 16 residues. The germline V gene encodes CDR1 KGHDR and CDR2 SFDVKD. V was clipped by 4 bases and J by 5 bases; unmatched bases: 8. CDR3 amino acids: CATSDPRDRGRDTQYF. The CDR3, as DNA: TGTGCCACCAGTGACCCCCGGGACAGGGGAAGAGATACGCAGTATTTT.

This chain uses TRBV2 with TRBJ2-5, with 7 bases that match TRBD2. The CDR3 is 14 residues long. Germline V lookup: CDR1 SNHLY, CDR2 FYNNEI. V shed 5 bases and J 5 bases; nucleotides not matched to a gene: 8. CDR3 DNA: TGTGCCAGCAGTAGACTAGCAGGTGGGGAGACCCAGTACTTC. The encoded protein is CASSRLAGGETQYF.

The rearrangement uses TRBV3-1 (or the pseudogene TRBV3-2) and TRBJ2-5; perhaps TRBD2 as D (6 bases). This CDR3 is built from 14 residues. Germline CDR1 is LGHDT and CDR2 is YNNKEL (reference sequence). The V gene lost 5 bases and the J gene lost 1 base, with 11 bases spanning the gap. The CDR3 coding sequence is TGTGCCAGCAGCGTTCTTAGCGGCCAAGAGACCCAGTACTTC. This codes for CASSVLSGQETQYF.

This rearrangement joins TRBV11-2 to TRBJ1-6; D is ambiguous. Per germline, CDR1 SGHAT and CDR2 FQNNGV. Trimming took off 5 bases at V and 4 bases at J, with 12 bases between the two ends. The CDR3 is 15 amino acids. The CDR3 coding sequence is TGTGCCAGCAGCCCCTATGGAGATTATAATTCACCCCTCCACTTT. This encodes CASSPYGDYNSPLHF.

This clone was counted between two and nine times. This chain connects TRBV27 to TRBJ2-4; 10 nucleotides align to TRBD2. V was pared by 4 bases and J by 9 bases, with 9 bases of the junction left unmatched. The CDR3 contains 15 residues. Germline V gene lookup returns CDR1 MNHEY and CDR2 SMNVEV (reference sequence). CDR3 nucleotide sequence: TGTGCCAGCAGTTCACTACGGACTAGCGGAGTCATTCAGTACTTC. Amino acids: CASSSLRTSGVIQYF.

The CDR3 is CAGGGGTGELFF. The CDR3 coding sequence is TGTGCCGGGGGAGGGGGCACCGGGGAGCTGTTTTTT. The rearrangement links TRBV28 to TRBJ2-2, with D possibly TRBD2 on 7 matching bases. Germline assignment: CDR1 MDHEN and CDR2 SYDVKM. V gave up 11 bases and J gave up 4 bases, with 11 bases separating them. This CDR3 comprises 12 residues.

V gene TRBV11-2 combines with J gene TRBJ1-1, with D perhaps TRBD1 (5 bases). The V end was cut by 4 bases, the J end by 1 base, with 7 bases between. Germline loops: CDR1 SGHAT, CDR2 FQNNGV. This CDR3 spans 13 amino acids. CDR3 residues: CASSSTENTEAFF. In nucleotides, the CDR3 is TGTGCCAGCAGCTCGACAGAGAACACTGAAGCTTTCTTT.

A note on this clone: This sample also contains other DNA sequences that code for the same CDR3. The chain is built from TRBV5-4 and TRBJ2-2; the match to TRBD2 covers 13 bases. CDR3 size: 18 residues. J lost 5 bases, V lost 3 bases, and 10 bases had no gene match. From germline, CDR1 is SGHNT and CDR2 YYREEE (reference sequence). The CDR3 sequence: CASSSAGLAGLFTGELFF. CDR3 DNA sequence: TGTGCCAGCAGCTCCGCGGGACTAGCGGGATTGTTTACCGGGGAGCTGTTTTTT.

The V gene is TRBV6-5, the J gene TRBJ2-7; TRBD2 matches at 13 bases. This CDR3 spans 15 amino acids. Germline V gene data show CDR1 as MNHEY and CDR2 as SVGAGI. The trim removed 3 bases at V and 9 bases at J, leaving 8 bases unmatched. The CDR3 protein is CASSYPGLAGSRQYF. In DNA, the CDR3 is TGTGCCAGCAGTTATCCGGGACTAGCGGGGAGCCGGCAGTACTTC.

The J gene is TRBJ1-3, the V gene TRBV30; 7 bases are a match to TRBD1. Germline loops: CDR1 GTSNPN, CDR2 SVGIG (reference sequence). The CDR3 length is 13 residues. J gave up 4 bases and V 5 bases, and 5 bases lay outside the gene matches. The CDR3 reads CAWSTGPGNTIYF. The CDR3 DNA sequence: TGTGCCTGGTCGACAGGGCCGGGAAACACCATATATTTT.

V and J are TRBV11-2 and TRBJ2-3; 7 positions agree with TRBD2. Germline trimming cut 2 bases from V and 6 bases from J; bases unmatched to any gene: 2. The CDR3 runs to 13 residues. The V gene's germline CDR1 is SGHAT and CDR2 FQNNGV. CDR3: CASSLWRGDTQYF. DNA of the CDR3: TGTGCCAGCAGCTTATGGCGGGGGGATACGCAGTATTTT.

This sequence joins TRBV19 and TRBJ2-1; TRBD2 aligns across 9 bases. Unmatched junction bases numbered 5, after V lost 0 bases and J lost 14 bases. From germline, CDR1 is LNHDA and CDR2 SQIVND (reference sequence). CDR3 size: 13 residues. The CDR3 here is CASSIELSGSEFF. The CDR3 DNA reads TGTGCCAGTAGTATAGAGCTTAGCGGGAGTGAGTTCTTC.

A note on this clone: Distinct nucleotide sequences in the sample also encode this CDR3. The chain is built from TRBV5-1 and TRBJ2-1; 10 bases are a match to TRBD2. V lost 0 bases and J lost 4; bases outside the gene matches: 1. Germline V CDR1 and CDR2: SGHRS, YFSETQ. This CDR3 spans 15 amino acids. This CDR3 is CASSLGTSGYNEQFF. DNA of the CDR3: TGCGCCAGCAGCTTGGGGACTAGCGGTTACAATGAGCAGTTCTTC.

V and J are TRBV6-6 and TRBJ1-4; no clear D gene. V shed 3 bases and J shed 5 bases, with 7 bases lying between them. The CDR3 is 13 amino acids. Germline CDR1 reads MNHNY; CDR2 reads SVGAGI (reference sequence). CDR3 bases: TGTGCCAGCAGTTATCGCGGAAATGAAAAACTGTTTTTT. This gives the protein CASSYRGNEKLFF.

This clone was counted once. This sequence joins TRBV12-3 or TRBV12-4 and TRBJ2-1; a weak D match, TRBD1 (5 bases). V dropped 7 bases and J dropped 4 bases, with 11 bases sitting between them. There are 13 residues in the CDR3. The CDR3 DNA is TGTGCCAGCACGGCTGGGGCGTACAATGAGCAGTTCTTC. This encodes CASTAGAYNEQFF.